What follows describes a single TCR beta chain. Per germline, CDR1 KGHDR and CDR2 SFDVKD. The CDR3 has 15 amino acids. TCRdb reanalyzed the 5' RACE reads and collapses them to one entry per CDR3 protein, without DNA. This sample contains about 450,000 distinct CDR3 sequences. The sample originates from a study of monozygotic twins with inflammatory bowel disease. This sequence joins TRBV24-1 and TRBJ2-1; TCRdb's assignment of TRBD2 cannot be checked, as there is no DNA. This receptor was obtained from a human donor with ulcerative colitis or Crohn's disease, or a healthy co-twin of an affected twin (not recorded which). Sequenced: blood. CDR3 sequence: CATSDPAEGSGEQFF.